The 5 T cell receptor beta chains presented below share a single source sample, sequenced in a study of cytomegalovirus exposure and HLA in healthy donors (dated by TCRdb to the late 2010s). The receptor library was made with the immunoSEQ multiplex PCR assay. For the multiplex PCR, a mixture combining 60 forward primers for TCR Vbeta segments and 13 reverse primers for TCR Jbeta segments was used. TCRdb re-hosts the immuneACCESS table, in-frame sequences only. Its copies lack some clones; in the studies checked, an unresolved V gene accounts for under half of them, and the cause for the rest is not known. This sample holds roughly 120,000 clones; more than 75% were observed only once. The ten largest clones represent less than 15% of the sample. Source material: PBMCs. These receptors all stem from a woman aged 55 to 70 in good health and CMV-seropositive.

The chain joins TRBV9 to TRBJ1-4, with a tentative D call TRBD1 (6 bases). V lost 3 bases to trimming and J lost 5 bases, with 11 bases between them. Germline loops: CDR1 SGDLS, CDR2 YYNGEE. CDR3 length equals 14 residues. CDR3 in DNA: TGTGCCAGCAGCGGCGTTAGGGGGAATGAAAAACTGTTTTTT. It translates to CASSGVRGNEKLFF.

The chain combines TRBV5-1 with TRBJ1-4, with 7 bases fitting TRBD1. The CDR3 spans 16 residues. The trim removed 3 bases at V and 8 bases at J, leaving 13 bases unmatched. Germline CDR1 SGHRS, CDR2 YFSETQ. CDR3 protein: CASSYYRQGNKEKLFF. The DNA for the CDR3 is TGCGCCAGCAGCTACTACCGACAGGGAAATAAGGAAAAACTGTTTTTT.

This clone has a handful of counts. The chain recombines TRBV10-3 with TRBJ1-1; D is perhaps TRBD1 (5 bases). The germline V gene encodes CDR1 ENHRY and CDR2 SYGVKD. V lost 6 bases to trimming and J lost 2 bases, with 13 bases between them. The CDR3 runs to 14 residues. The CDR3 sequence: CAIREKQVNTEAFF. The CDR3 DNA reads TGTGCCATCAGGGAAAAACAGGTTAACACTGAAGCTTTCTTT.

The rearrangement uses TRBV5-6 and TRBJ2-7, with D possibly being TRBD2 (6 bases). V was pared by 2 bases and J by 0 bases, with 12 bases between. The CDR3 has 15 residues. CDR1 and CDR2 (germline): SGHDT, YYEEEE. The CDR3 nucleotides read TGTGCCAGCAGCTTCGGCGGGGTGTACTCCTACGAGCAGTACTTC. It specifies CASSFGGVYSYEQYF.

The chain recombines TRBV7-8 with TRBJ1-6, with D possibly matching TRBD1 (6 bases). Trimming removed 1 base at V and 8 bases at J, with 15 bases between. The CDR3 has 16 residues. In germline, CDR1 is SGHVS, CDR2 FQNEAQ. This chain's CDR3 is CASSLGSQGSHSPLHF. CDR3 DNA sequence: TGTGCCAGCAGCTTAGGATCGCAGGGGTCGCATTCACCCCTCCACTTT.